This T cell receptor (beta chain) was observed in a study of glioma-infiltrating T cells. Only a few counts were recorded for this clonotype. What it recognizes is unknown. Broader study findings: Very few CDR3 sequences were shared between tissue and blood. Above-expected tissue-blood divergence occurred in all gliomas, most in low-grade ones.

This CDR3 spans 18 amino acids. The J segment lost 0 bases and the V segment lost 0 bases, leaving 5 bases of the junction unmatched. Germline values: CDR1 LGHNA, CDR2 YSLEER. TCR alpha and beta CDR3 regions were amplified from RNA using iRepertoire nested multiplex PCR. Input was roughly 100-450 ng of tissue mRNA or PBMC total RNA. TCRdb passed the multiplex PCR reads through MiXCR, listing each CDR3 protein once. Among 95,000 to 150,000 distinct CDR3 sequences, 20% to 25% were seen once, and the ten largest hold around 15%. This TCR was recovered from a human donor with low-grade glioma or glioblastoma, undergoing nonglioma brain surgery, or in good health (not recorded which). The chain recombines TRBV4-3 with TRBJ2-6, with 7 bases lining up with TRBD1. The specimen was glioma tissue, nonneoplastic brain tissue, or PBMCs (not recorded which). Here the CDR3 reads CASSQDEGASSGANVLTF. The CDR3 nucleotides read TGCGCCAGCAGCCAAGATGAGGGGGCAAGCTCTGGGGCCAACGTCCTGACTTTC.